What follows describes a single TCR beta chain. The target antigen is unknown. The sample belongs to a study of vaccination effects on CD4 cells after COVID-19. General study points: Vaccine- and infection-induced clones showed marked clonal contraction late following vaccination. Researchers reported few convalescent patients and no early post-infection timepoints in the study.

Within the ViraFEST assay, antigen-specific CD4+ T cells underwent expansion with viral peptide pools prior to sequencing. Subsequent to a culture period of more than 9 days, CD4+ T cells were isolated. Absence of prior SARS-CoV-2 infection characterized the vaccine recipients, who showed negative nucleocapsid antibodies. About 2 million PBMC were seeded per well and grown in the presence of roughly 10 IU/ml IL-2 and about 10 ug/ml peptides. Both day 3 and day 7 saw half the medium replaced with IL-2 medium. Germline values: CDR1 MDHEN, CDR2 SYDVKM. V trimming: 4 bases; J trimming: 5 bases; junction bases outside the gene matches: 10. The CDR3 sequence is 16 residues long. Only in-frame clones appear in the TCRdb table, and some are missing; sequencing was by immunoSEQ multiplex PCR. The data show 65,000 or so clones, 70% to 80% seen once.

The chain uses TRBV28 and TRBJ2-5; 10 bases are a match to TRBD1. The sequence came from a human donor who received a COVID-19 vaccine. The sequences come from CD4+ T cells from PBMCs cultured with HCoV-NL63 spike peptides, collected before COVID-19 vaccination. DNA of the CDR3: TGTGCCAGCAGTTCTCCCGGGACAGGGGATCAGGAGACCCAGTACTTC. As protein: CASSSPGTGDQETQYF.